Below are 4 T cell receptor beta chains sequenced from a single sample in a study of CD8+ T cells in alopecia areata (dated by TCRdb to about 2018). The treatment or condition label on this specimen signifies: oral pan-JAK inhibitor, 5-10 mg twice daily. Library preparation was by the immunoSEQ multiplex PCR assay. For TCR sequencing, RNA was extracted from every sample and reverse transcribed into cDNA to serve as template. This immuneACCESS table, as held by TCRdb, lists in-frame sequences with V and J called but not all clones. Of the missing ones, under half trace to an unresolved V gene in checked studies; the others have no known cause. Within this sample are about 170,000 clones, with less than 75% of them counted one time only. Jointly, the top ten make up 15% to 20% of the sample. The material sequenced was CD4+ T cells sorted from blood, taken between weeks 55 and 65, from a patient treated with tofacitinib. All receptors derive from a human donor with alopecia areata.

This clone has a single count. The chain uses TRBV5-1 and TRBJ2-7, with 7 bases aligning to TRBD1. V shed 5 bases, J shed 3 bases, and the junction held 11 bases outside the gene matches. Per germline, CDR1 SGHRS and CDR2 YFSETQ. The CDR3 totals 15 residues. CDR3 region: CASRPDGTASYEQYF. For the CDR3, the DNA is TGCGCCAGCAGACCAGATGGGACAGCGAGCTACGAGCAGTACTTC.

The chain couples TRBV9 to TRBJ1-5; TRBD1 agrees at 9 bases. CDR3 size: 14 residues. V was pared by 4 bases and J by 5 bases, with 4 bases of the junction left unmatched. From germline, CDR1 is SGDLS and CDR2 YYNGEE. This CDR3 is CASSTGQGDQPQHF. The DNA of the CDR3 is TGTGCCAGCAGCACGGGACAGGGAGATCAGCCCCAGCATTTT. The full variable domain, rest sourced from reference TRBV9 and TRBJ1-5, is DSGVTQTPKHLITATGQRVTLRCSPRSGDLSVYWYQQSLDQGLQFLIQYYNGEERAKGNILERFSAQQFPDLHSELNLSSLELGDSALYFCASSTGQGDQPQHFGDGTRLSIL.

This clone was detected a few times. V usage is TRBV27 and J usage is TRBJ1-5; 8 nucleotides match TRBD1. From germline, CDR1 is MNHEY and CDR2 SMNVEV (reference sequence). The CDR3 totals 16 residues. Germline trimming cut 6 bases from V and 7 bases from J; bases unmatched to any gene: 14. The CDR3: CASSLTGGQGGQPQHF. CDR3 DNA: TGTGCCAGCAGCTTAACCGGAGGACAGGGTGGGCAGCCCCAGCATTTT.

CDR3 nucleotide sequence: TGCGCCAGCAGCTTGGTGGGAGATCAAGAGACCCAGTACTTC. The encoded protein is CASSLVGDQETQYF. The V gene is TRBV5-1, the J gene TRBJ2-5; a weak D match, TRBD2 (5 bases). Per the germline V gene, CDR1 is SGHRS and CDR2 is YFSETQ. The length of the CDR3 is 14 residues. V shed 0 bases and J shed 2 bases, with 8 bases lying between them.